The present TCR beta chain was sequenced within a study of T cell responses to AZD1222 COVID-19 vaccine. Concerning this clone: Its antigen is unidentified.

Sequencing was performed with immunoSEQ multiplex PCR; in TCRdb, only in-frame clones are kept and a portion is missing. The repertoire holds 130,000 to 150,000 clones, with approximately 89% as singletons. Study observations and caveats: Donor demographics were predominantly white British with a female majority; clonal diversity may be underestimated. Repertoire sampling happened only post peak T cell response.

The ends lost 10 bases at V and 2 bases at J; junction bases unmatched: 10. There are 15 residues in the CDR3. CDR1 is MDHEN and CDR2 is SYDVKM in the germline V gene. The J gene is TRBJ2-1, the V gene TRBV28, with 8 bases fitting TRBD2. This clonotype originated in an adult who received the AZD1222 COVID-19 vaccine. The source material was peripheral blood, sampled 28 days after the second AZD1222 dose. CDR3 coding DNA: TGTGCCACCCAAGGAGCGGGAGAGCCCTACAATGAGCAGTTCTTC. Its protein product is CATQGAGEPYNEQFF.